This T cell receptor beta chain emerged from a study of cytomegalovirus exposure and HLA in healthy donors. Notes on the study in general: Later analysis identified a missense DCLRE1C variant that was linked to TCR beta V- and J-gene trimming. Another analysis was done later, and it associated around 16,000 TCR beta sequences with HLA alleles at 0.05 false discovery rate.

Each donor was healthy, and each was a bone marrow donor. PCR was performed using 60 Vbeta and 13 Jbeta primers. Produced via immunoSEQ multiplex PCR; TCRdb's table is partial and in-frame only. Here the sample spans some 190,000 clones, about 80% being singletons. As concerns this clone: The antigen remains unidentified.

The CDR3 covers 13 residues. Losses at the gene ends were 7 bases for V and 3 bases for J; bases not matched to a gene: 6. CDR1 is MGHRA and CDR2 is YSYEKL in the germline V gene. This chain connects TRBV4-1 to TRBJ2-7; 7 nucleotides agree with TRBD1. The sample was PBMCs. The TCR sequence derives from a man between 35 and 55 years old in good health and CMV-seronegative. The DNA of the CDR3 is TGCGCCAGCATCCCGGGACAGTACTACGAGCAGTACTTC. Translation: CASIPGQYYEQYF.